This T cell receptor beta chain was recorded in a study of OX40 agonist ivuxolimab in advanced cancers. About the research overall: Past anti-PD-1, anti-PD-L1 or anti-CTLA-4 therapy was accepted, and 30% to 50% had received some. Study results and limitations: The mean number of expanded clones was higher in CD8+ T cells than in CD4+. Clonal expansion was seen in CD4+ and CD8+ blood T cells by week 6 at 0.1 to 3.0 mg/kg. What antigens the expanded peripheral T cells recognized was never established.

As regards this clone: Antigen unknown.

Clones were sequenced by immunoSEQ multiplex PCR, and TCRdb holds only the in-frame ones, with some missing. The sample holds approximately 20,000 clones; 75% to 85% are singletons and the top ten take nearly 9.5%. This CDR3 is built from 15 residues. The V and J ends lost 9 bases and 2 bases, in that order; junction bases with no gene match: 8. CDR1 and CDR2 (germline): SNHLY, FYNNEI. This TCR was sampled from an adult with an advanced solid tumor such as melanoma, head and neck, liver or kidney cancer. This specimen consisted of CD4+ or CD8+ T cells sorted from blood, obtained in a trial of the OX40 agonist ivuxolimab. The gene calls are TRBV2 and TRBJ2-3; 10 bases align to TRBD2. CDR3 loop: CASRGTSGVTDTQYF. CDR3 bases: TGTGCCAGTAGAGGAACTAGCGGGGTCACAGATACGCAGTATTTT.